The rows below give T cell receptor beta chains drawn from one sample of a study of human thymus T cells. Measured with immunoSEQ multiplex PCR; TCRdb has only the in-frame clones, and not every one. The sample shows 46,000 or so clones, 95% of them seen only once. Input material: blood. All receptors come from a girl under three years old with a congenital heart defect but otherwise immunologically healthy. Both conserved end residues are trimmed from each CDR3. Each record gives: V gene, D gene, J gene, CDR3 protein. D genes are given only for firm matches.

TRBV11-2	-	TRBJ2-1	ASSPMRGGAQF
TRBV6-1	TRBD2	TRBJ2-1	ASSVLAGGYNEQF
TRBV12-5	-	TRBJ2-7	ASGPDGSYEQY
TRBV2	TRBD1	TRBJ1-5	ASSGTGYSNQPQH
TRBV6-6	-	TRBJ2-7	ASSYEPYLYEQY
TRBV5-1	-	TRBJ2-2	ASSAGRITNTGELF
TRBV19	TRBD1	TRBJ1-2	ASSPRTGDGYGYT
TRBV9	TRBD2	TRBJ2-1	ASSVSSSGTYNEQF
TRBV6-5	TRBD1	TRBJ2-2	ASSYLEQGAGELF
TRBV7-9	-	TRBJ1-2	ASSSKSGIVYGYT
TRBV4-2	-	TRBJ1-5	ASSHGGQPQH
TRBV4-3	-	TRBJ2-3	ASSQFVTDTQY
TRBV27	TRBD2	TRBJ2-2	ASSFGLAGGPGELF
TRBV5-4	-	TRBJ2-5	ASSSRGRETQY
TRBV6-5	TRBD1	TRBJ1-2	ASRPRTGTNYGYT
TRBV19	-	TRBJ2-5	ASSPVRGETQY
TRBV11-2	TRBD2	TRBJ2-7	ASSAWTSGRETGEQY
TRBV9	-	TRBJ1-1	ASSVEGDTEAF
TRBV9	-	TRBJ2-7	ASSPAGKNYEQY
TRBV20-1	-	TRBJ2-5	SARDQETQY
TRBV5-1	TRBD2	TRBJ2-2	ASSLGLAGGLWNTGELF
TRBV30	-	TRBJ1-3	AWSPYTGPSGNTIY
TRBV29-1	-	TRBJ2-7	SVVVPGRSYEQY
TRBV10-3	-	TRBJ1-5	AISDWYQPQH
TRBV7-2	-	TRBJ1-1	ASSFRQALMNTEAF
TRBV28	TRBD2	TRBJ2-1	ASSEPGLVYNEQF
TRBV30	-	TRBJ1-2	AWRRSPDGYT
TRBV5-6	-	TRBJ2-4	ASSLRQVLAKNIQY
TRBV19	TRBD1	TRBJ1-1	ASSSRTGRNTEAF